This T cell receptor beta chain emerged from a study of blood T cell repertoires in COVID-19. As for the study in general: The United States, Italy and Spain were the sources of the acute and convalescent COVID-19 samples. Sources were T cells, B-cell-depleted T cells, or PBMCs; the material itself was cDNA or gDNA.

Authors' processing steps: By means of reference gene primer amplification, nucleated cell counts were estimated. Some clones are missing from TCRdb's copy, which holds only in-frame ones; the method was immunoSEQ multiplex PCR. From that table come the V and J calls and clone size; the DNA was used to work out D and trimming. The sample records roughly 200,000 clones, approximately 90% being singletons. V was cut by 4 bases and J by 4 bases, with 14 bases left in between. CDR1 and CDR2 (germline): SGHNT, YYREEE (reference sequence). This CDR3 is built from 14 residues. This sequence joins TRBV5-4 and TRBJ1-2; D perhaps matches TRBD1 (5 bases). The sample consisted of peripheral blood. This clonotype originated in a man in his fifties or sixties with active or convalescent COVID-19. CDR3 DNA sequence: TGTGCCAGCAGCCTGATGACAGAGCCCTATGGCTACACCTTC. Translating gives CASSLMTEPYGYTF. Full variable domain (outside the CDR3, taken from reference TRBV5-4 and TRBJ1-2): ETGVTQSPTHLIKTRGQQVTLRCSSQSGHNTVSWYQQALGQGPQFIFQYYREEENGRGNFPPRFSGLQFPNYSSELNVNALELDDSALYLCASSLMTEPYGYTFGSGTRLTVV.